This T cell receptor beta chain was obtained from a study of cytomegalovirus exposure and HLA in healthy donors. CDR1 and CDR2 from the germline V gene are SGHDN and FVKESK. CDR3 length: 13 residues. Trimming pared 1 base from V and 3 bases from J, leaving 6 bases between. About this clone: The same CDR3 also results from other DNA sequences found in this sample.

60 Vbeta and 13 Jbeta primers were used in PCR. Only in-frame clones appear in the TCRdb table, and some are missing; sequencing was by immunoSEQ multiplex PCR. Of about 120,000 clones listed, just over 75% are singletons. Material for sequencing was PBMCs. This sequence was found in a man in his thirties or forties in good health and CMV-seropositive. This sequence joins TRBV14 and TRBJ2-5; D not resolved. The CDR3 DNA reads TGTGCCAGCAGCCAAGCCCCTAAAGAGACCCAGTACTTC. Protein product: CASSQAPKETQYF.